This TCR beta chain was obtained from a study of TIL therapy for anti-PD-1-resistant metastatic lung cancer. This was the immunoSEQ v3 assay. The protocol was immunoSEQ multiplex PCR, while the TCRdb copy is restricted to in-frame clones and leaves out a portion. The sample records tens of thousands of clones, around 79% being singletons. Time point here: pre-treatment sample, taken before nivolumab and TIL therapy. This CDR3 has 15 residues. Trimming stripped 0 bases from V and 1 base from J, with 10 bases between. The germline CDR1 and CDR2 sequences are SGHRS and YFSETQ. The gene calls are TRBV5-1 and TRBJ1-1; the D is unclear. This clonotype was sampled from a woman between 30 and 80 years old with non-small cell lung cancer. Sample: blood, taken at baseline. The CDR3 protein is CASSLGAGANTEAFF. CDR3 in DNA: TGCGCCAGCAGCTTGGGGGCCGGAGCGAACACTGAAGCTTTCTTT.